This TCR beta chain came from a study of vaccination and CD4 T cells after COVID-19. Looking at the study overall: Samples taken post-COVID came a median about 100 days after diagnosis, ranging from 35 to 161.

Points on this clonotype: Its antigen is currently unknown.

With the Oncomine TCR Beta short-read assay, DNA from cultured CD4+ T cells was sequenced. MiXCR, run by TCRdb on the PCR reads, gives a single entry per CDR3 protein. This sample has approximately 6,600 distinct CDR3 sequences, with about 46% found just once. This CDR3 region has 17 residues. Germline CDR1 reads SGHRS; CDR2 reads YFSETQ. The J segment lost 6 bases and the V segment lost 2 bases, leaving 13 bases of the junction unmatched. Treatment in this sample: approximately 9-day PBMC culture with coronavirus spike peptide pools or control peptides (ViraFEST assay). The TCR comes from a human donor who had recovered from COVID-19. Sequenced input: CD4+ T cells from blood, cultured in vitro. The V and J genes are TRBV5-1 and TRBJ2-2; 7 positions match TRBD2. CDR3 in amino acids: CASSLTVGGFLAGELFF. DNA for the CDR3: TGCGCCAGCAGCTTAACGGTCGGGGGGTTCCTCGCCGGGGAGCTGTTTTTT.